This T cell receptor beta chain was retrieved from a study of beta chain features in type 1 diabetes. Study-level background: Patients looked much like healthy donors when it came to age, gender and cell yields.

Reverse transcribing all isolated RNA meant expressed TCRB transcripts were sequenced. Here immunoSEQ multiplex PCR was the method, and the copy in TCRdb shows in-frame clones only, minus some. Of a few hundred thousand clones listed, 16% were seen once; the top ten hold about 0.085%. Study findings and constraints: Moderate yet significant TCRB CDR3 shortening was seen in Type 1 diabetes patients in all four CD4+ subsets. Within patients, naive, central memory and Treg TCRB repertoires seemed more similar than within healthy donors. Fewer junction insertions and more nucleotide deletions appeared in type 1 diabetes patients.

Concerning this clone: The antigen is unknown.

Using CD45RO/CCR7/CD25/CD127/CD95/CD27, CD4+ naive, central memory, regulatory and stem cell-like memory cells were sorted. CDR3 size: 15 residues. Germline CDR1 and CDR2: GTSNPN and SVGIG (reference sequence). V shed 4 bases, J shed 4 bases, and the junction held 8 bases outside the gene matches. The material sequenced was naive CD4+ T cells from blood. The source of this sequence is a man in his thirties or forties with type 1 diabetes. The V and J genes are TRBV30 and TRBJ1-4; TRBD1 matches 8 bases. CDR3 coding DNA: TGTGCCTGGACTCTGGGACAGGCGAGTAATGAAAAACTGTTTTTT. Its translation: CAWTLGQASNEKLFF.